The TCR beta chain described here comes from a study of T cells in Graves' hyperthyroidism and ophthalmopathy. Findings of the study overall: Most expanded thyroid clonotypes above 0.001 recurred in blood. Onset of ophthalmopathy came a median roughly 6 months after the model predicted it. Stable hyperthyroidism and ophthalmopathy were separated using 13 V-J signatures.

This clonotype appeared a few times. The antigen is undetermined. Amplification yielded TCR beta CDR3 regions, with RNA transcripts as the source. During a first-round RT-PCR of the TCR CDR3, the HTBI primer set was used. TCRdb used MiXCR to reprocess the multiplex PCR reads, holding one entry per CDR3 protein. The table lists hundreds of thousands of distinct CDR3 sequences, around 38% of them singletons, with 7.5% to 9.5% in the top ten. The ends were cut back, 6 bases at V and 6 bases at J, with 15 bases in the middle. This CDR3 has 14 amino acids. CDR1 and CDR2 from the germline V gene are MNHEY and SVGAGI.

The clonotype was recovered from a man in his late teens or twenties with Graves' hyperthyroidism. This chain joins TRBV6-5 and TRBJ1-5; maybe TRBD1 (6 bases). The sequencing sample was made of blood. CDR3 residues: CASRTSGESQPQHF. The CDR3 DNA follows: TGTGCCAGCAGAACATCAGGGGAGAGTCAGCCCCAGCATTTT.